The 14 T cell receptor beta chains below come from one sample, sequenced in a study of blood T cell repertoires in COVID-19. The table came from immunoSEQ multiplex PCR; TCRdb's copy has only in-frame clones and leaves some out. Found here are around 14,000 clones, roughly 89% of them singletons; the top ten hold about a third. Sequencing was carried out using peripheral blood. The receptors derive from a human donor in a cohort sampled during active COVID-19.

CDR3 protein: CASSLTTGKANYGYTF. As DNA, the CDR3 is TGTGCCAGCAGCCTGACCACAGGAAAAGCTAACTATGGCTACACCTTC. This chain joins TRBV5-5 and TRBJ1-2; a possible D gene is TRBD1 (5 bases). The CDR3 has 16 residues. The V end lost 4 bases, the J end lost 0 bases, and 16 bases lay between the germline ends. The V gene's germline CDR1 is SGHKS and CDR2 YYEKEE (reference sequence).

This chain links TRBV4-1 with TRBJ2-7, with a possible D match to TRBD2 (5 bases). The V gene's germline CDR1 is MGHRA and CDR2 YSYEKL. V lost 1 base, J lost 3 bases, and 13 bases lay in between. The CDR3 runs to 15 residues. The DNA of the CDR3 is TGCGCCAGCAGCCAAGGAGGAGGCAGCAACTACGAGCAGTACTTC. Translation gives CASSQGGGSNYEQYF.

V usage is TRBV11-3 and J usage is TRBJ2-2, with 10 positions matching TRBD2. The CDR3 sequence is 17 residues long. V was pared by 5 bases and J by 4 bases, with 10 bases of the junction left unmatched. CDR1 SGHNT and CDR2 YENEEA come from the germline V gene. The CDR3 reads CASSPRTSGGGTGELFF. The CDR3 coding sequence is TGTGCCAGCAGCCCCAGGACTAGCGGAGGGGGCACCGGGGAGCTGTTTTTT.

The V gene is TRBV11-3, the J gene TRBJ2-5; TRBD2 matches at 8 bases. The CDR3 extends over 15 amino acids. V was clipped by 5 bases and J by 5 bases; unmatched bases: 10. Germline V gives CDR1 SGHNT, CDR2 YENEEA. The CDR3 coding sequence is TGTGCCAGCAGCGGCTGGAGCGGGAGCATGGAGACCCAGTACTTC. Its translation: CASSGWSGSMETQYF.

V and J are TRBV30 and TRBJ2-7; the match to TRBD1 covers 7 bases. This CDR3 contains 14 residues. The germline gives CDR1 GTSNPN, CDR2 SVGIG (reference sequence). V gave up 4 bases and J gave up 2 bases; unmatched junction bases: 8. CDR3 DNA: TGTGCCTGGAAACCCTGGGACAGCCCCTACGAGCAGTACTTC. Encoded protein: CAWKPWDSPYEQYF.

The genes are TRBV27 and TRBJ1-2; a weak D match, TRBD1 (5 bases). The V gene lost 2 bases and the J gene lost 4 bases, with 11 bases spanning the gap. In germline, CDR1 is MNHEY, CDR2 SMNVEV (reference sequence). CDR3 length: 14 residues. The CDR3 spells CASSLRGGGYGYTF. CDR3 DNA: TGTGCCAGCAGTTTACGGGGGGGAGGCTATGGCTACACCTTC.

This sequence joins TRBV7-9 and TRBJ1-3, with D perhaps TRBD1 (6 bases). Deletions cut 6 bases from V and 4 bases from J, with 13 bases between. CDR3 length: 14 residues. Per the germline V gene, CDR1 is SEHNR and CDR2 is FQNEAQ (reference sequence). The CDR3 region is CASSSQGAGNTIYF. The CDR3 DNA is TGTGCCAGCAGTTCACAGGGTGCCGGAAACACCATATATTTT.

The chain links TRBV2 to TRBJ2-1, with 7 bases matching TRBD2. V trimming: 7 bases; J trimming: 1 base; junction bases outside the gene matches: 10. CDR3 size: 16 residues. The germline gives CDR1 SNHLY, CDR2 FYNNEI. CDR3 sequence reads: CASMGMGEGSYNEQFF. CDR3 DNA sequence: TGTGCCAGCATGGGGATGGGGGAGGGATCCTACAATGAGCAGTTCTTC.

The chain links TRBV19 to TRBJ1-2; possibly TRBD1 for D (6 bases). V was trimmed by 11 bases and J by 8 bases, leaving 18 bases between them. The germline V gene encodes CDR1 LNHDA and CDR2 SQIVND (reference sequence). CDR3 length: 12 residues. The CDR3 sequence: CAGLLRDKGYTF. The CDR3 bases are TGTGCCGGGTTACTCCGGGACAAAGGCTACACCTTC.

This clone was seen only once. The chain joins TRBV19 to TRBJ1-5; D might be TRBD1 (6 bases). This CDR3 is 14 amino acids long. V lost 5 bases, J lost 3 bases, and 11 bases lay in between. Germline assignment: CDR1 LNHDA and CDR2 SQIVND (reference sequence). CDR3 bases: TGTGCCAGTAGTCCGGGGACACTCAATCAGCCCCAGCATTTT. As protein: CASSPGTLNQPQHF.

V is TRBV10-3 and J is TRBJ1-6; D is uncertain. From germline, CDR1 is ENHRY and CDR2 SYGVKD. CDR3 length equals 11 residues. V lost 0 bases, J lost 12 bases, and 3 bases lay in between. The CDR3 loop is CAISESGPLHF. The CDR3 bases are TGTGCCATCAGTGAGTCCGGACCCCTCCACTTT.

CDR3 DNA: TGTGCCAGCAGCTTAGGGAGGTGGAATGAGCAGTTCTTC. It specifies CASSLGRWNEQFF. The chain employs TRBV11-3 and TRBJ2-1, with TRBD2 as a possible D gene (5 bases). Trimming took 1 base from V and 7 from J, leaving 8 bases between them. Germline loops: CDR1 SGHNT, CDR2 YENEEA. The length of the CDR3 is 13 residues.

The sample holds one count of this clone. This chain connects TRBV6-1 to TRBJ1-1; the D gene is possibly TRBD1 (6 bases). The CDR3 runs to 16 residues. The germline V gene has CDR1 MNHNS and CDR2 SASEGT. With 2 bases removed from V and 0 bases from J, the gap between germline ends came to 13 bases. This CDR3 reads CASSEIQGTMNTEAFF. DNA for the CDR3: TGTGCCAGCAGTGAAATACAGGGTACCATGAACACTGAAGCTTTCTTT.

The chain recombines TRBV6-6 with TRBJ2-7, with D hard to call. From germline, CDR1 is MNHNY and CDR2 SVGAGI (reference sequence). Trimming took 6 bases from V and 4 from J, leaving 13 bases between them. The CDR3 contains 13 residues. The CDR3 protein is CASSQTLEYEQYF. The DNA of the CDR3 is TGTGCCAGCAGCCAAACCTTGGAGTACGAGCAGTACTTC.